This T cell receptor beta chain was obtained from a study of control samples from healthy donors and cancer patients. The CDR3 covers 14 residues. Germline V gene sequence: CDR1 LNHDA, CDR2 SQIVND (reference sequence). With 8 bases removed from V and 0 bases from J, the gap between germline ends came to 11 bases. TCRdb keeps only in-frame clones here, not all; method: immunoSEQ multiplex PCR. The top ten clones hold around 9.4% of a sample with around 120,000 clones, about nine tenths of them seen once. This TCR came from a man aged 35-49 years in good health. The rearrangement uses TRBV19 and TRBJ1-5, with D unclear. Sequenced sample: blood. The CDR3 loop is CASAEANSNQPQHF. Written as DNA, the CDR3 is TGTGCCAGTGCTGAAGCTAATAGCAATCAGCCCCAGCATTTT.